These 29 T cell receptor beta chains came from one sample sequenced in a study of blood T cell repertoires in COVID-19. The method was immunoSEQ multiplex PCR; TCRdb's version includes in-frame clones alone and lacks a portion of them. The table records about 170,000 clones, around nine tenths of them present only once. The sequencing sample was made of peripheral blood. Every receptor here comes from a young man with active or convalescent COVID-19.

The rearrangement links TRBV19 to TRBJ1-6, with 10 bases aligning to TRBD1. The J segment lost 10 bases and the V segment lost 5 bases, leaving 8 bases of the junction unmatched. CDR3 size: 15 residues. Germline-derived CDR1 and CDR2 are LNHDA and SQIVND (reference sequence). CDR3 coding DNA: TGTGCCAGTAGTCCAACCGGGACAGGGGCCTCACCCCTCCACTTT. Protein sequence: CASSPTGTGASPLHF.

The table lists this clone with a few counts. This rearrangement joins TRBV12-3 or TRBV12-4 to TRBJ2-3; possible D gene TRBD2, 5 bases. This CDR3 has 11 amino acids. V shed 8 bases and J shed 4 bases, with 7 bases lying between them. The CDR3 nucleotides read TGTGCCAGCTTACTAGCAGATACGCAGTATTTT. Translated: CASLLADTQYF.

As concerns this clone: The same CDR3 also results from other DNA sequences found in this sample. The rearrangement joins TRBV9 to TRBJ2-7; possible D gene TRBD2, 5 bases. With 0 bases removed from V and 2 bases from J, the gap between germline ends came to 9 bases. Per germline, CDR1 SGDLS and CDR2 YYNGEE. The CDR3 has 14 residues. The CDR3: CASSVGGSTYEQYF. The CDR3 coding sequence is TGTGCCAGCAGCGTAGGTGGGAGCACCTACGAGCAGTACTTC. Variable domain in full (rest from reference TRBV9 and TRBJ2-7): DSGVTQTPKHLITATGQRVTLRCSPRSGDLSVYWYQQSLDQGLQFLIQYYNGEERAKGNILERFSAQQFPDLHSELNLSSLELGDSALYFCASSVGGSTYEQYFGPGTRLTVT.

The chain employs TRBV18 and TRBJ1-5; D gene unclear. In germline, CDR1 is KGHSH, CDR2 LQKENI. V was pared by 3 bases and J by 6 bases, with 9 bases between. CDR3 length: 13 amino acids. As DNA, the CDR3 is TGTGCCAGCTCACCGAGTGGGCTTCAGCCCCAGCATTTT. This codes for CASSPSGLQPQHF.

A note on this clone: Other DNA sequences of this sample code for an identical CDR3. The chain carries TRBV4-3 and TRBJ2-7; possibly TRBD1 for D (6 bases). CDR3 length: 14 amino acids. The germline V gene has CDR1 LGHNA and CDR2 YSLEER. With 1 base removed from V and 1 base from J, the gap between germline ends came to 8 bases. CDR3 loop: CASSQGTASYEQYF. Here the CDR3 DNA reads TGCGCCAGCAGCCAAGGGACAGCTTCCTACGAGCAGTACTTC.

This chain connects TRBV5-1 to TRBJ2-7, with 12 bases that match TRBD2. The V segment lost 2 bases and the J segment 4 bases; nucleotides outside the gene matches: 7. Germline CDR1 reads SGHRS; CDR2 reads YFSETQ. The CDR3 consists of 16 residues. In DNA form, the CDR3 reads TGCGCCAGCAGCTTAACCGGGACTAGCGGGTCTTACGAGCAGTACGTC. It is translated as CASSLTGTSGSYEQYV.

The rearrangement links TRBV9 to TRBJ1-3, with no clear D. The CDR3 contains 12 residues. Per germline, CDR1 SGDLS and CDR2 YYNGEE. V was trimmed by 2 bases and J by 4 bases, leaving 4 bases between them. In DNA form, the CDR3 reads TGTGCCAGCAGCGTCGGGGGAAACACCATATATTTT. Protein sequence: CASSVGGNTIYF.

V and J are TRBV6-4 and TRBJ2-7, with 7 bases matching TRBD1. The germline CDR1 and CDR2 sequences are MRHNA and SNTAGT. Trimming cost V 0 bases and J 1 base; bases outside gene matches: 6. This CDR3 is built from 16 residues. CDR3 sequence: CASSDSKGQTSYEQYV. In DNA form, the CDR3 reads TGTGCCAGCAGTGACTCGAAGGGACAGACGTCCTACGAGCAGTACGTC.

The CDR3 DNA follows: TGCAGCGGGGTTGGGACTGAGGGTGCGACAGATACGCAGTATTTT. Translating gives CSGVGTEGATDTQYF. The chain couples TRBV29-1 to TRBJ2-3; possibly TRBD2 for D (6 bases). Trimming pared 7 bases from V and 3 bases from J, leaving 20 bases between. Germline V lookup: CDR1 SQVTM, CDR2 ANQGSEA. The length of the CDR3 is 15 residues.

J is TRBJ2-1 and V is TRBV30; 9 bases are a match to TRBD2. This CDR3 spans 14 amino acids. V lost 3 bases and J lost 6; bases outside the gene matches: 6. Looked up from germline, CDR1 is GTSNPN and CDR2 is SVGIG (reference sequence). The CDR3 protein is CAWRVAGVPNEQFF. CDR3 DNA sequence: TGTGCCTGGAGGGTAGCGGGAGTCCCCAATGAGCAGTTCTTC.

The chain recombines TRBV30 with TRBJ2-3; TRBD2 matches at 11 bases. CDR1 is GTSNPN, CDR2 SVGIG, per germline (reference sequence). The CDR3 runs to 16 residues. The trim removed 0 bases at V and 2 bases at J, leaving 4 bases unmatched. For the CDR3, the DNA is TGTGCCTGGAGTGTAGGGACTAGCGGAAACACAGATACGCAGTATTTT. It is translated as CAWSVGTSGNTDTQYF.

V is TRBV24-1 and J is TRBJ2-3; possible D gene TRBD2, 6 bases. The length of the CDR3 is 15 residues. V lost 4 bases, J lost 2 bases, and 12 bases lay in between. Per germline, CDR1 KGHDR and CDR2 SFDVKD. The CDR3 here is CATSDPSDPTDTQYF. For the CDR3, the DNA is TGTGCCACCAGTGACCCTAGCGACCCCACAGATACGCAGTATTTT.

This sequence joins TRBV5-5 and TRBJ1-1; TRBD1 matches 9 bases. CDR1 SGHKS and CDR2 YYEKEE come from the germline V gene (reference sequence). This CDR3 is 16 amino acids long. V dropped 0 bases and J dropped 8; count of bases not matched to a gene: 11. The CDR3 reads CASSLGFPTGGTEAFF. In nucleotides, the CDR3 is TGTGCCAGCAGCTTGGGTTTCCCCACAGGGGGCACCGAAGCTTTCTTT.

In this sample, this clone turned up a few times. The chain carries TRBV2 and TRBJ1-1; the match to TRBD1 covers 8 bases. Germline V gene lookup returns CDR1 SNHLY and CDR2 FYNNEI. The V segment lost 6 bases and the J segment 12 bases; nucleotides outside the gene matches: 15. CDR3 length: 14 residues. CDR3 coding DNA: TGTGCCAGCAGGCCGGACAGGGTGAGACGCGGCCCTTTCTTT. This codes for CASRPDRVRRGPFF.

The V call is TRBV27, the J call TRBJ1-1, with D unclear. Germline values: CDR1 MNHEY, CDR2 SMNVEV (reference sequence). This CDR3 has 14 amino acids. Trimming cost V 5 bases and J 3 bases, with 13 bases left between them. The CDR3 region has the DNA TGTGCCAGCAGTGAGACCGGGTGGTACACTGAAGCTTTCTTT. Its translation: CASSETGWYTEAFF.

J is TRBJ1-6 and V is TRBV5-4; D unclear. The CDR3 consists of 14 residues. Per germline, CDR1 SGHNT and CDR2 YYREEE (reference sequence). The V end lost 1 base, the J end lost 8 bases, and 10 bases lay between the germline ends. This chain's CDR3 is CASSLQAQYSPLHF. CDR3 DNA sequence: TGTGCCAGCAGCTTGCAGGCGCAGTATTCACCCCTCCACTTT. Based on the CDR3 plus reference TRBV5-4 and TRBJ1-6, the full variable domain is ETGVTQSPTHLIKTRGQQVTLRCSSQSGHNTVSWYQQALGQGPQFIFQYYREEENGRGNFPPRFSGLQFPNYSSELNVNALELDDSALYLCASSLQAQYSPLHFGNGTRLTVT.

CDR3 sequence reads: CASSFGSNSGRGETQYF. The CDR3 DNA reads TGTGCCAGCAGCTTCGGCAGCAATAGCGGGAGAGGGGAGACCCAGTACTTC. V and J are TRBV7-9 and TRBJ2-5, with 9 bases fitting TRBD2. The germline gives CDR1 SEHNR, CDR2 FQNEAQ (reference sequence). V shed 3 bases and J 5 bases; nucleotides not matched to a gene: 13. The CDR3 contains 17 residues.

The chain couples TRBV24-1 to TRBJ1-4; D is ambiguous. Germline CDR1 KGHDR, CDR2 SFDVKD. The ends were cut back, 3 bases at V and 7 bases at J, with 14 bases in the middle. This CDR3 has 15 amino acids. The CDR3 here is CATSDLGESSEKLFF. DNA of the CDR3: TGTGCCACCAGTGATCTTGGAGAGTCGAGTGAAAAACTGTTTTTT.

The rearrangement joins TRBV5-6 to TRBJ1-1, with TRBD1 as a possible D gene (5 bases). V was pared by 5 bases and J by 5 bases, with 13 bases between. There are 13 residues in the CDR3. Germline V gene lookup returns CDR1 SGHDT and CDR2 YYEEEE. The CDR3 loop reads CASRPWGGTEAFF. The DNA for the CDR3 is TGTGCCAGCAGACCTTGGGGGGGAACTGAAGCTTTCTTT. The whole variable domain, filled in from reference TRBV5-6 and TRBJ1-1, reads DAGVTQSPTHLIKTRGQQVTLRCSPKSGHDTVSWYQQALGQGPQFIFQYYEEEERQRGNFPDRFSGHQFPNYSSELNVNALLLGDSALYLCASRPWGGTEAFFGQGTRLTVV.

The chain combines TRBV2 with TRBJ1-5; TRBD1 matches 9 bases. The V gene's germline CDR1 is SNHLY and CDR2 FYNNEI. The CDR3 length is 14 residues. The V and J ends lost 8 bases and 4 bases, in that order; junction bases with no gene match: 6. The CDR3 region is CASGWTGENQPQHF. The CDR3 DNA follows: TGTGCCAGCGGTTGGACAGGGGAAAATCAGCCCCAGCATTTT. The complete variable domain, with remaining parts taken from reference TRBV2 and TRBJ1-5, reads EPEVTQTPSHQVTQMGQEVILRCVPISNHLYFYWYRQILGQKVEFLVSFYNNEISEKSEIFDDQFSVERPDGSNFTLKIRSTKLEDSAMYFCASGWTGENQPQHFGDGTRLSIL.

The genes are TRBV28 and TRBJ1-5; 7 bases agree with TRBD1. V shed 6 bases, J shed 4 bases, and the junction held 12 bases outside the gene matches. The CDR3 sequence is 16 residues long. CDR1 and CDR2 from the germline V gene are MDHEN and SYDVKM. CDR3 DNA sequence: TGTGCCAGCAGGTCGGCCAAACGGGGACAGAATCAGCCCCAGCATTTT. This gives the protein CASRSAKRGQNQPQHF.

This chain connects TRBV2 to TRBJ1-6; 11 nucleotides align to TRBD1. The germline gives CDR1 SNHLY, CDR2 FYNNEI. This CDR3 region has 15 residues. V trimming: 5 bases; J trimming: 7 bases; junction bases outside the gene matches: 4. CDR3: CASSRTGGANSPLHF. The DNA for the CDR3 is TGTGCCAGCAGTCGGACAGGGGGCGCGAATTCACCCCTCCACTTT.

This clone has just one count. The J gene is TRBJ2-7, the V gene TRBV21-1; the DNA was not compared with TRBD2, the D call given in the table. TRBV21-1 is a pseudogene. CDR3 length: 14 residues. This CDR3 is CASKEAVGNYEQYF. CDR3 coding DNA: TGTGCCAGCAAAGAAGCGGTCGGGAACTACGAGCAGTACTTC.

This chain joins TRBV27 and TRBJ2-7; the match to TRBD2 covers 7 bases. The CDR3 spans 14 residues. Germline loops: CDR1 MNHEY, CDR2 SMNVEV (reference sequence). The trim removed 2 bases at V and 6 bases at J, leaving 7 bases unmatched. CDR3 coding DNA: TGTGCCAGCAGTTTAGGGGCGGGAGTTGTCGAGCAGTACTTC. It translates to CASSLGAGVVEQYF.

This clone showed up just a few times. J is TRBJ2-7 and V is TRBV6-5; possibly TRBD2 for D (6 bases). The CDR3 runs 14 residues. CDR1 MNHEY and CDR2 SVGAGI come from the germline V gene. The germline V and J ends were trimmed by 7 bases and 0 bases, with 13 bases remaining between them. The CDR3 reads CASTAGRSSYEQYF. CDR3 DNA sequence: TGTGCCAGCACGGCGGGACGGAGCTCCTACGAGCAGTACTTC.

The rearrangement joins TRBV19 to TRBJ1-5; D uncertain. Germline V CDR1 and CDR2: LNHDA, SQIVND (reference sequence). This CDR3 has 13 residues. Trimming left V 1 base short and J 7 bases short, with 8 bases between. The CDR3 protein is CASSIGIRQPQHF. The CDR3 DNA is TGTGCCAGTAGTATAGGTATACGGCAGCCCCAGCATTTT.

The sample holds one count of this clone. V gene TRBV6-5 combines with J gene TRBJ2-1; 9 nucleotides match TRBD2. The CDR3 totals 14 residues. After removal of 6 bases from V and 8 bases from J, the junction contained 8 bases not matched to a gene. From germline, CDR1 is MNHEY and CDR2 SVGAGI. In nucleotides, the CDR3 is TGTGCCAGCAGAAGGCTAGCGGGACGAGATGAGCAGTTCTTC. This encodes CASRRLAGRDEQFF.

The V and J genes are TRBV7-2 and TRBJ1-5, with 7 bases aligning to TRBD1. CDR1 and CDR2 from the germline V gene are SGHTA and FQGNSA. The V segment lost 5 bases and the J segment 6 bases; nucleotides outside the gene matches: 7. CDR3 length: 14 residues. The CDR3 region is CASSATGVSQPQHF. The CDR3 region has the DNA TGTGCCAGCAGCGCAACAGGGGTTTCTCAGCCCCAGCATTTT.

The chain joins TRBV24-1 to TRBJ2-2, with D maybe TRBD1 (5 bases). The CDR3 extends over 17 amino acids. V lost 3 bases, J lost 0 bases, and 13 bases lay in between. The germline gives CDR1 KGHDR, CDR2 SFDVKD. The CDR3 DNA reads as TGTGCCACCAGTGATCACAGGCGTGGAGCGAACACCGGGGAGCTGTTTTTT. Protein: CATSDHRRGANTGELFF.